The T cell receptor (beta chain) described here comes from a study of neoadjuvant anti-PD-1 for oral cavity cancer. Study results and caveats: PBMC Gini-index clonality exceeded responders' in non-responders post-nivolumab. Treg/Th17 ratio rose with pretreatment blood and fell with post-treatment tumor TCRbeta clonality.

PBMC libraries mostly used around 500 ng of input genomic DNA, with six replicates per sample. Only in-frame clones appear in the TCRdb table, and some are missing; sequencing was by immunoSEQ multiplex PCR. The table lists more than 13,000 clones, about 75% of them singletons. Time point: after neoadjuvant nivolumab, at surgical resection. Cohort: HPV-negative, locally advanced oral cavity squamous cell carcinoma patients. As for this clone: What it binds is not known.

The CDR3 covers 14 residues. Germline lookup yields CDR1 GTSNPN and CDR2 SVGIG (reference sequence). The V and J ends lost 4 bases and 11 bases, in that order; junction bases with no gene match: 15. This TCR was sampled from a person aged 35 to 85 with oral cavity squamous cell carcinoma. This specimen consisted of PBMCs, obtained after nivolumab (anti-PD-1) treatment. V usage is TRBV30 and J usage is TRBJ1-1; 8 bases are a match to TRBD1. In nucleotides, the CDR3 is TGTGCCTGGATCAACAGGGGGGACCAACGTTCCGCTTTCTTT. Protein sequence: CAWINRGDQRSAFF.